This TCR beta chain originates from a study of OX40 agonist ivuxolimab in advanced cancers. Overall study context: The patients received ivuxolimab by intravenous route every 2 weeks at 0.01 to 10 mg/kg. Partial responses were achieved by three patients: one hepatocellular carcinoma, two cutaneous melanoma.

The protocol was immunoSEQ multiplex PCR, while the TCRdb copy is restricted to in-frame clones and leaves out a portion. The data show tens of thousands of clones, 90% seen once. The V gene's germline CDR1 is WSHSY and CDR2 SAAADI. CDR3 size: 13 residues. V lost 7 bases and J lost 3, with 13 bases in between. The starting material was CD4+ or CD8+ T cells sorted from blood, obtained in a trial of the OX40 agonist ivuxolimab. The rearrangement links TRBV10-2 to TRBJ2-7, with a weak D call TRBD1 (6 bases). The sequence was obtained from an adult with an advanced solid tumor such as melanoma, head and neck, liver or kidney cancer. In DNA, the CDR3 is TGCGCCAGCACCCAACAGGGTGTCTACGAGCAGTACTTC. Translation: CASTQQGVYEQYF.